This is a list of T cell receptor beta chains from one sample in a study of cytomegalovirus exposure and HLA in healthy donors. Clones were read by immunoSEQ multiplex PCR, and TCRdb kept only the in-frame ones, dropping some. The table shows about 80,000 clones, with approximately 66% occurring only once. The specimen sequenced was PBMCs. The receptors originated from a male donor in good health and CMV-seropositive. The CDR3 runs from the conserved cysteine through the conserved F or W. A D gene is named only where the DNA matches it firmly. Size values are once, few and many counts, or a class for expanded clones, and some rows have none.

J gene: TRBJ2-5
D gene: NA
clone size: few
CDR3 length: 18
V gene: TRBV27
CDR3 DNA: TGTGCCAGCAGTTTGGGGGGGCCCGCAGGGGTGGGGAAGGAGACCCAGTACTTC
CDR3 protein: CASSLGGPAGVGKETQYF

J gene: TRBJ2-7
D gene: NA
clone size: few
CDR3 length: 13
V gene: TRBV11-3
CDR3 DNA: TGTGCCAGCAGCTTAGCCAGCGCCTACGAGCAGTACTTC
CDR3 protein: CASSLASAYEQYF

J gene: TRBJ2-2
D gene: TRBD2
clone size: NA
CDR3 length: 14
V gene: TRBV19
CDR3 DNA: TGTGCCAGTAGTCGGGAGGTCAACACCGGGGAGCTGTTTTTT
CDR3 protein: CASSREVNTGELFF

J gene: TRBJ2-7
D gene: TRBD1
clone size: NA
CDR3 length: 16
V gene: TRBV6-5
CDR3 DNA: TGTGCCAGCAGTTACTCGAAAGGGACAGGGGAATACGAGCAGTACTTC
CDR3 protein: CASSYSKGTGEYEQYF

J gene: TRBJ2-5
D gene: NA
clone size: NA
CDR3 length: 14
V gene: TRBV4-3
CDR3 DNA: TGCGCCAGCAGCCAAGGGCCCTCTAGGGAGACCCAGTACTTC
CDR3 protein: CASSQGPSRETQYF

J gene: TRBJ2-7
D gene: NA
clone size: NA
CDR3 length: 13
V gene: TRBV4-3
CDR3 DNA: TGCGCCAGCAGCCAAGTTAGAGGGTACGAGCAGTACTTC
CDR3 protein: CASSQVRGYEQYF

J gene: TRBJ1-1
D gene: TRBD1
clone size: once
CDR3 length: 14
V gene: TRBV19
CDR3 DNA: TGTGCCAGTAGTAGACAGGGGGCGGACACTGAAGCTTTCTTT
CDR3 protein: CASSRQGADTEAFF

J gene: TRBJ1-5
D gene: TRBD1
clone size: NA
CDR3 length: 16
V gene: TRBV4-2
CDR3 DNA: TGTGCCAGCAGCCAGCTACAGGGGGCGACCCATCAGCCCCAGCATTTT
CDR3 protein: CASSQLQGATHQPQHF

J gene: TRBJ2-2
D gene: TRBD2
clone size: NA
CDR3 length: 18
V gene: TRBV5-6
CDR3 DNA: TGTGCCAGCAGCCTGGGACTAGCGGGGGGGCGGTACACCGGGGAGCTGTTTTTT
CDR3 protein: CASSLGLAGGRYTGELFF

J gene: TRBJ2-3
D gene: NA
clone size: NA
CDR3 length: 12
V gene: TRBV29-1
CDR3 DNA: TGCAGCGTTGGAGGGGGGGGCCCGGGGCAGTATTTT
CDR3 protein: CSVGGGGPGQYF

J gene: TRBJ1-5
D gene: NA
clone size: few
CDR3 length: 17
V gene: TRBV7-2
CDR3 DNA: TGTGCCAGCAGCTTTTCCCTACAGGGATTTAGCAATCAGCCCCAGCATTTT
CDR3 protein: CASSFSLQGFSNQPQHF

J gene: TRBJ2-1
D gene: TRBD1
clone size: NA
CDR3 length: 14
V gene: TRBV14
CDR3 DNA: TGTGCCAGCAGCGGCGGGACAGGATGGAATGAGCAGTTCTTC
CDR3 protein: CASSGGTGWNEQFF

J gene: TRBJ2-2
D gene: TRBD1
clone size: NA
CDR3 length: 15
V gene: TRBV6-1
CDR3 DNA: TGTGCCAGCACCGTCACAGGGGGCAGTACCGGGGAGCTGTTTTTT
CDR3 protein: CASTVTGGSTGELFF

J gene: TRBJ2-7
D gene: NA
clone size: NA
CDR3 length: 18
V gene: TRBV27
CDR3 DNA: TGTGCCAGCAGTTCCCTCGCCCCTGTACAGGGGGGGGGCTACGAGCAGTACTTC
CDR3 protein: CASSSLAPVQGGGYEQYF

J gene: TRBJ1-6
D gene: NA
clone size: NA
CDR3 length: 16
V gene: TRBV7-8
CDR3 DNA: TGTGCCAGCAGCTCCCTCGGCGGCCCCTATAATTCACCCCTCCACTTT
CDR3 protein: CASSSLGGPYNSPLHF

J gene: TRBJ2-3
D gene: TRBD1
clone size: NA
CDR3 length: 15
V gene: TRBV7-2
CDR3 DNA: TGTGCCAGCAGCTGGACCGGGACAGGCCGAACTTCGCAGTATTTT
CDR3 protein: CASSWTGTGRTSQYF

J gene: TRBJ1-2
D gene: TRBD1
clone size: NA
CDR3 length: 14
V gene: TRBV7-9
CDR3 DNA: TGTGCCAGCAGCTTGGGACAGGGAGGAGATGGCTACACCTTC
CDR3 protein: CASSLGQGGDGYTF

J gene: TRBJ1-5
D gene: TRBD1
clone size: NA
CDR3 length: 14
V gene: TRBV27
CDR3 DNA: TGTGCCAGCAGGTCAACGACAGGGCGACAGCCCCAGCATTTT
CDR3 protein: CASRSTTGRQPQHF

J gene: TRBJ1-2
D gene: TRBD1
clone size: few
CDR3 length: 16
V gene: TRBV4-2
CDR3 DNA: TGTGCCAGCAGCCCCACCGTGGGCGGGACAGGACGTGGCTACACCTTC
CDR3 protein: CASSPTVGGTGRGYTF

J gene: TRBJ2-7
D gene: TRBD2
clone size: NA
CDR3 length: 14
V gene: TRBV5-5
CDR3 DNA: TGTGCCAGCAGCCAAATAGCGGGAGCCTACGAGCAGTACTTC
CDR3 protein: CASSQIAGAYEQYF

J gene: TRBJ2-5
D gene: TRBD1
clone size: NA
CDR3 length: 14
V gene: TRBV11-1
CDR3 DNA: TGTGCCAGCAGCTTCGGCAGGGGGAGTGAGACCCAGTACTTC
CDR3 protein: CASSFGRGSETQYF

J gene: TRBJ2-7
D gene: TRBD2
clone size: few
CDR3 length: 15
V gene: TRBV13
CDR3 DNA: TGTGCCAGCAGCTTTAAACCGGGGACTAGCTACGAGCAGTACTTC
CDR3 protein: CASSFKPGTSYEQYF

J gene: TRBJ2-7
D gene: TRBD2
clone size: few
CDR3 length: 16
V gene: TRBV27
CDR3 DNA: TGTGCCAGCAGTTTAATATTAGCGGGAGGGCCTAACGAGCAGTACTTC
CDR3 protein: CASSLILAGGPNEQYF

J gene: TRBJ1-5
D gene: NA
clone size: NA
CDR3 length: 15
V gene: TRBV6-5
CDR3 DNA: TGTGCCAGCAGTTACTCGAGGGCAGTCCCTCAGCCCCAGCATTTT
CDR3 protein: CASSYSRAVPQPQHF

J gene: TRBJ2-1
D gene: TRBD1
clone size: NA
CDR3 length: 15
V gene: TRBV28
CDR3 DNA: TGTGCCAGCAGTTTAGCGGGACAGGAGTACAATGAGCAGTTCTTC
CDR3 protein: CASSLAGQEYNEQFF

J gene: TRBJ1-1
D gene: TRBD1
clone size: NA
CDR3 length: 15
V gene: TRBV28
CDR3 DNA: TGTGCCAGCAGCTCGCCCGGGACAGGGGGCACTGAAGCTTTCTTT
CDR3 protein: CASSSPGTGGTEAFF

J gene: TRBJ1-1
D gene: NA
clone size: few
CDR3 length: 15
V gene: TRBV9
CDR3 DNA: TGTGCCAGCAGCGTATCAGGGTCTCCGAACACTGAAGCTTTCTTT
CDR3 protein: CASSVSGSPNTEAFF

J gene: TRBJ1-2
D gene: NA
clone size: NA
CDR3 length: 15
V gene: TRBV4-2
CDR3 DNA: TGTGCCAGCAGCCAAGATCGACAGCCCCGCTATGGCTACACCTTC
CDR3 protein: CASSQDRQPRYGYTF

J gene: TRBJ1-2
D gene: NA
clone size: NA
CDR3 length: 16
V gene: TRBV5-1
CDR3 DNA: TGCGCCAGCACCTCTGGTGCAGGGGACGGTACCTATGGCTACACCTTC
CDR3 protein: CASTSGAGDGTYGYTF

J gene: TRBJ1-2
D gene: TRBD1
clone size: NA
CDR3 length: 14
V gene: TRBV4-3
CDR3 DNA: TGCGCCAGCAGCCAAACCCGACAGGGGGCTGGCTACACCTTC
CDR3 protein: CASSQTRQGAGYTF

J gene: TRBJ2-2
D gene: NA
clone size: NA
CDR3 length: 14
V gene: TRBV27
CDR3 DNA: TGTGCCAGCAGTTTATCCTCGGGCACCGGGGAGCTGTTTTTT
CDR3 protein: CASSLSSGTGELFF

J gene: TRBJ1-6
D gene: NA
clone size: NA
CDR3 length: 15
V gene: TRBV5-4
CDR3 DNA: TGTGCCAGCAGCTTGGCATCTGGAGGCAATTCACCCCTCCACTTT
CDR3 protein: CASSLASGGNSPLHF

J gene: TRBJ2-7
D gene: NA
clone size: NA
CDR3 length: 15
V gene: TRBV7-9
CDR3 DNA: TGTGCCAGCAGCTTAGCGAAGCAGGATACCTACGAGCAGTACTTC
CDR3 protein: CASSLAKQDTYEQYF

J gene: TRBJ2-2
D gene: TRBD2
clone size: NA
CDR3 length: 17
V gene: TRBV28
CDR3 DNA: TGTGCCAGCAGACCAACTAGCGGGGTTACGAACACCGGGGAGCTGTTTTTT
CDR3 protein: CASRPTSGVTNTGELFF

J gene: TRBJ2-2
D gene: NA
clone size: NA
CDR3 length: 15
V gene: TRBV21-1
CDR3 DNA: TGTGCCAGCACGGGACAGGGATCGAACACCGGGGAGCTGTTTTTT
CDR3 protein: CASTGQGSNTGELFF